A selection of T cell receptor beta chains follows, all from one sample in a study of glioma-infiltrating T cells. TCRdb passed the multiplex PCR reads through MiXCR, listing each CDR3 protein once. The table lists about 110,000 distinct CDR3 sequences, approximately 26% of them singletons. Sequenced input: glioma tissue, nonneoplastic brain tissue, or PBMCs (not recorded which). The receptors were gathered from a human donor with low-grade glioma or glioblastoma, undergoing nonglioma brain surgery, or in good health (not recorded which). Both conserved end residues are part of each CDR3. D genes are given only for firm matches. The size of a clone is reported for some rows only, either as once, few or many, or as a class for expanded clones.

j_gene	v_gene	abundance	d_gene	CDR3aa	CDR3nt
TRBJ1-5	TRBV28	many	.	CASNEEGRPQHF	TGTGCCAGCAATGAGGAAGGGCGGCCCCAGCATTTT
TRBJ2-3	TRBV15	many	.	CATSRLGRAGEDTQYF	TGTGCCACCAGCAGACTGGGGCGGGCCGGGGAAGATACGCAGTATTTT
TRBJ1-2	TRBV5-1	.	.	CASSLAGTPYGYTF	TGCGCCAGCAGCTTGGCCGGGACACCTTATGGCTACACCTTC
TRBJ1-2	TRBV7-3	few	.	CASSLIGDSGYTF	TGTGCCAGCAGCTTAATAGGGGACTCGGGCTACACCTTC
TRBJ2-3	TRBV7-2	many	TRBD2	CAIRTSVGTDTQYF	TGTGCCATCAGGACTAGCGTGGGCACAGATACGCAGTATTTT
TRBJ1-2	TRBV9	few	.	CASSPSGQTNYGYTF	TGTGCCAGCAGCCCCTCCGGACAGACTAACTATGGCTACACCTTC
TRBJ2-7	TRBV15	many	.	CATSRVGTGKVQYF	TGTGCCACCAGCAGAGTCGGCACAGGGAAGGTGCAGTACTTC
TRBJ2-7	TRBV27	many	.	CASSLAGSTYEQYF	TGTGCCAGCAGTTTGGCAGGGTCAACCTACGAGCAGTACTTC
TRBJ1-1	TRBV4-3	many	.	CASSQEGLQGRNTEAFF	TGCGCCAGCAGCCAAGAAGGCCTCCAGGGAAGAAACACTGAAGCTTTCTTT
TRBJ2-1	TRBV6-1	many	.	CASRRDFSYNEQFF	TGTGCCAGCAGACGGGACTTCTCCTACAATGAGCAGTTCTTC
TRBJ1-1	TRBV6-5	many	.	CASSYGRNTEAFF	TGTGCCAGCAGTTACGGCAGGAACACTGAAGCTTTCTTT
TRBJ2-7	TRBV12-3/TRBV12-4	.	.	CASSLAGKSAYEQYF	TGTGCCAGCAGTTTAGCGGGGAAGTCGGCCTACGAGCAGTACTTC